The entry that follows covers one T cell receptor beta chain sequence. The sample comes from a study of blood T cell repertoires in COVID-19. Study-wide background: Researchers got acute and convalescent COVID-19 samples from the United States, Italy and Spain.

Sequencing used immunoSEQ multiplex PCR; TCRdb keeps in-frame clones, though not all of them. The sample includes 320,000 or so clones, roughly 89% of them seen just once. This CDR3 spans 13 amino acids. Trimming at V came to 6 bases and at J to 5 bases, leaving 5 bases not matched to a gene. Germline lookup yields CDR1 MNHEY and CDR2 SVGAGI. V usage is TRBV6-5 and J usage is TRBJ2-7; 9 positions agree with TRBD1. The TCR sequence derives from a man in his sixties who had recovered from COVID-19. Material for sequencing was PBMCs or T cells enriched from blood (not recorded which). The CDR3 is CASSTGQGNEQYF. The CDR3 nucleotides are TGTGCCAGCAGCACGGGACAGGGCAACGAGCAGTACTTC.